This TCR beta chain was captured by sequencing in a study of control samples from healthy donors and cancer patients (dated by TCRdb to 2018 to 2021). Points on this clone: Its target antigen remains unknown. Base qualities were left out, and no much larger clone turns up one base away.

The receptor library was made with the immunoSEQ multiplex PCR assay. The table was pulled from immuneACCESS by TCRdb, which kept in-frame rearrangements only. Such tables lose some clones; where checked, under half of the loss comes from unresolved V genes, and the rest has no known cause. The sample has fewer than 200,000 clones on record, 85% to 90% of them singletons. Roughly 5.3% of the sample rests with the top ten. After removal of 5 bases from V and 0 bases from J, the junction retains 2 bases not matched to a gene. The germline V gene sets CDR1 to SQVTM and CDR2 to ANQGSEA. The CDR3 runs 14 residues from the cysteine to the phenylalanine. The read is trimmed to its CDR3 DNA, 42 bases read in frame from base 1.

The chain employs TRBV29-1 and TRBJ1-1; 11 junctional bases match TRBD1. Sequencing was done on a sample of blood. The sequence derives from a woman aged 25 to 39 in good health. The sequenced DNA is TGCAGCGTTTGGACAGGGGGCCTGAACACTGAAGCTTTCTTT. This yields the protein CSVWTGGLNTEAFF.